This entry is about one TCR beta chain. Its cognate antigen is unknown. Sequenced by immunoSEQ multiplex PCR; TCRdb stores in-frame clones only, minus some. Seen here are about 490,000 clones, 60% to 80% observed once, and the top ten hold approximately 12%. This entry belongs to a study of shared clonotypes between healthy human individuals. Study-wide results and caveats: What limited the represented genetic and exposure-history diversity was the small number of donors.

The sample consisted of PBMCs. The TCR originated in a woman aged 35 to 49 in good health. Some clones in this sample may be carry-over from other donors' samples.

CDR3 residues: CASSLEAGMNSPLHF. Here the CDR3 DNA reads TGTGCCAGCAGTTTAGAGGCAGGGATGAATTCACCCCTCCACTTT. The rearrangement joins TRBV28 to TRBJ1-6; tentative D call: TRBD1 (5 bases). Deletions cut 2 bases from V and 7 bases from J, with 12 bases between. The CDR3 spans 15 residues. Germline lookup yields CDR1 MDHEN and CDR2 SYDVKM.